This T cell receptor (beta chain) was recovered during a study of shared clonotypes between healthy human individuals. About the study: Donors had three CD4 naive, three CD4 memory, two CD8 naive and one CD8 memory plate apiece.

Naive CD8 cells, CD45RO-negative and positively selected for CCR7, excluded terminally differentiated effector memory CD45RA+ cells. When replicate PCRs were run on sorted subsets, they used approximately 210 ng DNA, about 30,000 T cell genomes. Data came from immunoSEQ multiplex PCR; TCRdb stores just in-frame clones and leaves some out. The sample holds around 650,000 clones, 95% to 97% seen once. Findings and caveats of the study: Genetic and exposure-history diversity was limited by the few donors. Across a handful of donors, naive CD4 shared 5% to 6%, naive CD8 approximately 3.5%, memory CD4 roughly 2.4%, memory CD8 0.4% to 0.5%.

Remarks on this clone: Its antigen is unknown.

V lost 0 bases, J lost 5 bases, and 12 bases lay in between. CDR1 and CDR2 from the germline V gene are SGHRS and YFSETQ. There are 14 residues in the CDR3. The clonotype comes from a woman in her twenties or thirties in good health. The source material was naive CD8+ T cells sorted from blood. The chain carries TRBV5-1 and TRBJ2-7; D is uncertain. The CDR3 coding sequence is TGCGCCAGCAGCTTGGATAGACTTCTGGACGAGCAGTACTTC. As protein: CASSLDRLLDEQYF.